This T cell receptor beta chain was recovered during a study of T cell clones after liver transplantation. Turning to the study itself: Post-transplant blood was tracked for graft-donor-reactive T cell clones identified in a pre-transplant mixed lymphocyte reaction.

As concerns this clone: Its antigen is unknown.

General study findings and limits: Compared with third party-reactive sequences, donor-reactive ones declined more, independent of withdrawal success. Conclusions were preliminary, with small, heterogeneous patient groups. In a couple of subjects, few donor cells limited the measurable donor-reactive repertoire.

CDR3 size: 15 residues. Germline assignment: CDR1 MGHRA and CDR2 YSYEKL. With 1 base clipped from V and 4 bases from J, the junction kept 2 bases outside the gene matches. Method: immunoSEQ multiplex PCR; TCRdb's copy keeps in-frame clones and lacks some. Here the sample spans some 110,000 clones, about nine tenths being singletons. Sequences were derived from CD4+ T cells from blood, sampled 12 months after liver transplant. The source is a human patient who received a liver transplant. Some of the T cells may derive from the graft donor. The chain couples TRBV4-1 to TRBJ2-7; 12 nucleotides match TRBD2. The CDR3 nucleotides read TGCGCCAGCAGCCAAGGTCTAGCGGGAGGGTACGAGCAGTACTTC. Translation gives CASSQGLAGGYEQYF.